This passage covers 15 T cell receptor beta chains from one sample sequenced in a study of cytotoxic CD8 clonotypes in ibrutinib-treated CLL. TCRdb keeps only in-frame clones here, not all; method: immunoSEQ multiplex PCR. The table lists about 76,000 clones, around 84% of them singletons. Sequenced material: PBMCs, taken before ibrutinib treatment. The receptors come from a human donor with chronic lymphocytic leukemia.

The rearrangement uses TRBV14 and TRBJ2-7; D is perhaps TRBD1 or TRBD2 (5 bases each). In germline, CDR1 is SGHDN, CDR2 FVKESK. The CDR3 loop spans 13 amino acids. The V end was cut by 5 bases, the J end by 9 bases, with 17 bases between. CDR3 bases: TGTGCCAGCAGCAGGGACCGCGTCAGGGCGCAGTACTTC. Its translation: CASSRDRVRAQYF.

V and J are TRBV6-5 and TRBJ2-6; D is uncertain. In germline, CDR1 is MNHEY, CDR2 SVGAGI. V was clipped by 2 bases and J by 10 bases, with 15 bases between them. This CDR3 spans 15 amino acids. CDR3 loop: CASSYVGDPLNVLTF. CDR3 coding DNA: TGTGCCAGCAGTTACGTAGGTGATCCACTTAACGTCCTGACTTTC.

The gene calls are TRBV27 and TRBJ1-2; D is unclear. V was clipped by 3 bases and J by 8 bases, with 22 bases between them. The germline V gene encodes CDR1 MNHEY and CDR2 SMNVEV (reference sequence). This CDR3 region has 16 residues. The CDR3 region is CASSFPKPVERGGYTF. The DNA for the CDR3 is TGTGCCAGCAGTTTCCCAAAGCCAGTGGAGCGGGGAGGCTACACCTTC.

This chain connects TRBV6-5 to TRBJ2-7; 8 positions agree with TRBD2. The CDR3 contains 14 residues. CDR1 is MNHEY, CDR2 SVGAGI, per germline. Trimming at V came to 7 bases and at J to 5 bases, leaving 10 bases not matched to a gene. The CDR3 loop is CASNRAGGWNEQYF. The CDR3 DNA is TGTGCCAGCAACCGGGCGGGAGGATGGAACGAGCAGTACTTC.

The chain uses TRBV29-1 and TRBJ2-4; possibly TRBD1 for D (5 bases). The germline CDR1 and CDR2 sequences are SQVTM and ANQGSEA. The CDR3 consists of 12 residues. V dropped 5 bases and J dropped 4 bases, with 9 bases sitting between them. CDR3 bases: TGCAGCGTTCTTCAGGGAAAAAACATTCAGTACTTC. This sequence encodes CSVLQGKNIQYF.

The CDR3 region is CASSFQGSAQETQYF. DNA of the CDR3: TGCGCCAGCAGCTTCCAGGGTAGCGCCCAAGAGACCCAGTACTTC. The J gene is TRBJ2-5, the V gene TRBV5-1; D might be TRBD1 or TRBD2, each matching 5 bases. V dropped 2 bases and J dropped 1 base, with 12 bases sitting between them. Per the germline V gene, CDR1 is SGHRS and CDR2 is YFSETQ. The CDR3 is made up of 15 amino acids.

The chain recombines TRBV14 with TRBJ2-7; TRBD1 might be the D (5 bases). The CDR3 spans 16 residues. Per germline, CDR1 SGHDN and CDR2 FVKESK. Trimming cost V 0 bases and J 9 bases, with 21 bases left between them. CDR3 nucleotides: TGTGCCAGCAGCCAAGATACGGCCTGGACACAACTGGCGCAGTACTTC. Protein: CASSQDTAWTQLAQYF.

The chain couples TRBV4-2 to TRBJ2-3; 9 bases are a match to TRBD2. The trim removed 4 bases at V and 2 bases at J, leaving 4 bases unmatched. Germline V CDR1 and CDR2: LGHNA, YNFKEQ. The CDR3 covers 15 residues. The CDR3 coding sequence is TGTGCCAGCAGCCTAATAGCGGGAGTCACAGATACGCAGTATTTT. Translation gives CASSLIAGVTDTQYF.

V is TRBV7-8 and J is TRBJ2-2; D is possibly TRBD2 (5 bases). This CDR3 is 15 amino acids long. The V gene's germline CDR1 is SGHVS and CDR2 FQNEAQ. The germline V and J ends were trimmed by 2 bases and 2 bases, with 9 bases remaining between them. CDR3 DNA sequence: TGTGCCAGCAGCTTACGGACTCTAAACACCGGGGAGCTGTTTTTT. Translated: CASSLRTLNTGELFF.

V gene TRBV5-1 combines with J gene TRBJ2-7, with D perhaps matching TRBD1 (6 bases). This CDR3 comprises 16 residues. In germline, CDR1 is SGHRS, CDR2 YFSETQ. The V and J ends lost 3 bases and 1 base respectively, with 17 bases between them. CDR3: CASSWGTPGDSYEQYF. CDR3 nucleotide sequence: TGCGCCAGCAGCTGGGGAACCCCAGGGGATTCCTACGAGCAGTACTTC. The full variable domain, in which reference TRBV5-1 and TRBJ2-7 provide the parts outside the CDR3, is KAGVTQTPRYLIKTRGQQVTLSCSPISGHRSVSWYQQTPGQGLQFLFEYFSETQRNKGNFPGRFSGRQFSNSRSEMNVSTLELGDSALYLCASSWGTPGDSYEQYFGPGTRLTVT.

The gene calls are TRBV27 and TRBJ2-1; 9 bases are a match to TRBD2. V shed 5 bases and J 2 bases; nucleotides not matched to a gene: 10. Germline V gene lookup returns CDR1 MNHEY and CDR2 SMNVEV (reference sequence). The CDR3 length is 17 residues. For the CDR3, the DNA is TGTGCCAGCAGTACACCGGGACTAGCAAATACCTACAATGAGCAGTTCTTC. Translation gives CASSTPGLANTYNEQFF.

In its sample, this clone was seen once. V usage is TRBV9 and J usage is TRBJ2-3; 12 nucleotides align to TRBD2. CDR3 length equals 19 residues. The germline V gene has CDR1 SGDLS and CDR2 YYNGEE. Trimming at V came to 0 bases and at J to 0 bases, leaving 8 bases not matched to a gene. The CDR3 nucleotides read TGTGCCAGCAGCGTAGCTCTAGCGGGAGGGCCCTCGAGCACAGATACGCAGTATTTT. Protein product: CASSVALAGGPSSTDTQYF.

The V call is TRBV29-1, the J call TRBJ1-1; the match to TRBD1 covers 8 bases. This CDR3 region has 17 residues. CDR1 and CDR2 from the germline V gene are SQVTM and ANQGSEA. V shed 4 bases and J 3 bases; nucleotides not matched to a gene: 16. The CDR3 DNA follows: TGCAGCGTTGCCGGACAGGGCTCCGACGATATATACACTGAAGCTTTCTTT. This translates into CSVAGQGSDDIYTEAFF.

This clone was observed a few times. This chain uses TRBV27 with TRBJ1-5, with D unresolved. The CDR3 consists of 18 residues. V gave up 4 bases and J gave up 1 base, with 20 bases separating them. Looked up from germline, CDR1 is MNHEY and CDR2 is SMNVEV (reference sequence). CDR3 sequence (DNA): TGTGCCAGCAGTTCAACCCCACCTCGGAGGGAGAGCAATCAGCCCCAGCATTTT. It is translated as CASSSTPPRRESNQPQHF.

V gene TRBV5-1 combines with J gene TRBJ1-1; D possibly corresponds to TRBD1 (5 bases). The CDR3 runs 18 residues. In germline, CDR1 is SGHRS, CDR2 YFSETQ. V was cut by 4 bases and J by 7 bases, with 29 bases left in between. CDR3 nucleotide sequence: TGCGCCAGCAGCCTGCAATCCGTGGGTCTAATTGGAGGGGATGAAGCTTTCTTT. Translating gives CASSLQSVGLIGGDEAFF.